These 21 T cell receptor beta chains were all obtained from the same sample, sequenced in a study of spatial heterogeneity in lung cancer. Time point meaning: blood at routine non-recurrence follow-up after resection. TCRdb passed the 5' RACE reads through MiXCR, listing each CDR3 protein once. This table has about 43,000 distinct CDR3 sequences, about 22% appearing once. Sequences were derived from PBMCs, sampled at follow-up. These receptors were collected from a female donor with early-stage non-small cell lung cancer.

This chain uses TRBV11-2 with TRBJ2-2, with D possibly matching TRBD2 (5 bases). Germline CDR1 and CDR2: SGHAT and FQNNGV. V was pared by 7 bases and J by 6 bases, with 18 bases between. CDR3 length: 15 residues. DNA of the CDR3: TGTGCCAGCACCTCCCCCCGGACTTCCGCCGGGGAGCTGTTTTTT. Amino acid sequence: CASTSPRTSAGELFF. Variable domain in full (rest from reference TRBV11-2 and TRBJ2-2): EAGVAQSPRYKIIEKRQSVAFWCNPISGHATLYWYQQILGQGPKLLIQFQNNGVVDDSQLPKDRFSAERLKGVDSTLKIQPAKLEDSAVYLCASTSPRTSAGELFFGEGSRLTVL.

This clonotype was seen at least ten times. The chain is built from TRBV6-5 and TRBJ2-1; D uncertain. This CDR3 has 12 amino acids. Germline V gene lookup returns CDR1 MNHEY and CDR2 SVGAGI. V was trimmed by 0 bases and J by 6 bases, leaving 3 bases between them. The CDR3 DNA reads as TGTGCCAGCAGTTACTCCCCCAATGAGCAGTTCTTC. It is translated as CASSYSPNEQFF.

The sample holds many counts of this clonotype. This rearrangement joins TRBV30 to TRBJ1-3; the D is unclear. Trimming left V 2 bases short and J 0 bases short, with 8 bases between. In germline, CDR1 is GTSNPN, CDR2 SVGIG (reference sequence). This CDR3 region has 14 residues. CDR3 DNA: TGTGCCTGGAGTTTAGGGATCTCTGGAAACACCATATATTTT. Translated: CAWSLGISGNTIYF.

The V and J genes are TRBV6-1 and TRBJ2-7; no reliable D call. The CDR3 extends over 15 amino acids. The V and J ends lost 1 base and 4 bases respectively, with 14 bases between them. CDR1 and CDR2 (germline): MNHNS, SASEGT. The CDR3 region is CASSEGPRGFYEQYV. DNA of the CDR3: TGTGCCAGCAGTGAAGGGCCCCGAGGATTTTACGAGCAGTACGTC.

V usage is TRBV7-6 and J usage is TRBJ2-7; unclear D gene. The CDR3 loop spans 12 amino acids. With 2 bases removed from V and 6 bases from J, the gap between germline ends came to 8 bases. CDR1 and CDR2 (germline): SGHVS, FNYEAQ. The CDR3: CASSLRGAEQYF. DNA of the CDR3: TGTGCCAGCAGCTTAAGAGGAGCCGAGCAGTACTTC.

This clonotype is a singleton in its sample. V gene TRBV11-3 combines with J gene TRBJ1-1; D is unresolved. Germline CDR1 and CDR2: SGHNT and YENEEA. CDR3 length: 13 amino acids. Trimming shortened V by 0 bases and J by 5 bases, and 7 bases separated the two germline ends. The CDR3 protein is CASSLEQGTEAFF. The CDR3, as DNA: TGTGCCAGCAGCTTAGAACAAGGGACTGAAGCTTTCTTT. Looking up the rest from reference TRBV11-3 and TRBJ1-1 gives the full variable domain: EAGVVQSPRYKIIEKKQPVAFWCNPISGHNTLYWYLQNLGQGPELLIRYENEEAVDDSQLPKDRFSAERLKGVDSTLKIQPAELGDSAVYLCASSLEQGTEAFFGQGTRLTVV.

In its sample, this clonotype was seen a few times. The rearrangement links TRBV7-8 to TRBJ2-5; D may match TRBD1 or TRBD2 (6 bases each). Germline V gives CDR1 SGHVS, CDR2 FQNEAQ. CDR3 length equals 15 residues. Trimming took 2 bases from V and 2 from J, leaving 12 bases between them. The CDR3 region is CASSLTWGAQETQYF. In nucleotides, the CDR3 is TGTGCCAGCAGCTTAACATGGGGGGCTCAAGAGACCCAGTACTTC.

This clonotype was seen only a few times. The chain is built from TRBV14 and TRBJ1-1, with D perhaps TRBD1 (6 bases). Germline V gene sequence: CDR1 SGHDN, CDR2 FVKESK. The V and J ends lost 4 bases and 6 bases respectively, with 24 bases between them. The CDR3 has 17 residues. The CDR3 nucleotides read TGTGCCAGCAGCCGCACCACGTGGGGGCTCATCGGCCCTGAAGCTTTCTTT. Translated, it gives CASSRTTWGLIGPEAFF.

This clonotype was counted at least ten times. The genes are TRBV5-6 and TRBJ2-1; 7 bases agree with TRBD1. J was trimmed by 6 bases and V by 1 base; bases with no gene match: 10. The CDR3 sequence is 16 residues long. In germline, CDR1 is SGHDT, CDR2 YYEEEE. The chain's CDR3 is CASSLFGDRVINEQFF. The CDR3, as DNA: TGTGCCAGCAGCTTGTTTGGAGACAGGGTGATCAATGAGCAGTTCTTC.

The chain links TRBV14 to TRBJ1-2; D unclear. The V and J ends lost 2 bases and 8 bases respectively, with 12 bases between them. Germline V gene lookup returns CDR1 SGHDN and CDR2 FVKESK. The CDR3 runs 13 residues. DNA for the CDR3: TGTGCCAGCAGCCAACACCCGGGAGGGGGCTACACCTTC. Translated: CASSQHPGGGYTF.

To note about this clonotype: The junction shows a germline mismatch at one end, possibly a read error. The rearrangement uses TRBV5-1 and TRBJ2-3; 10 nucleotides align to TRBD1. Germline V lookup: CDR1 SGHRS, CDR2 YFSETQ. This CDR3 spans 16 amino acids. CDR3 region: CASSVGTGDLTDTHYF. In nucleotides, the CDR3 is TGCGCCAGCAGCGTAGGGACAGGGGATTTAACAGATACGCACTATTTT.

This chain links TRBV3-1 with TRBJ2-7; D may be TRBD2 (6 bases). With 1 base removed from V and 7 bases from J, the gap between germline ends came to 8 bases. The CDR3 runs to 12 residues. The germline V gene has CDR1 LGHDT and CDR2 YNNKEL (reference sequence). The DNA of the CDR3 is TGTGCCAGCAGCCAAGCCGCGGGGGAGCAGTACGTC. It encodes CASSQAAGEQYV.

In its sample, this clonotype was seen many times. The rearrangement joins TRBV5-1 to TRBJ2-7; 9 bases map to TRBD2. Germline assignment: CDR1 SGHRS and CDR2 YFSETQ. V shed 4 bases, J shed 6 bases, and the junction held 11 bases outside the gene matches. The CDR3 totals 15 residues. DNA of the CDR3: TGCGCCAGCAGCCCTCGCGTGGGAGCGGGAGGCGAGCAGTACTTC. It specifies CASSPRVGAGGEQYF.

This clonotype occurred a few times. V is TRBV20-1 and J is TRBJ1-4, with a possible D match to TRBD1 (5 bases). The germline gives CDR1 DFQATT, CDR2 SNEGSKA (reference sequence). The CDR3 loop spans 14 amino acids. The V end was cut by 3 bases, the J end by 7 bases, with 15 bases between. The CDR3 region is CSASPRGNIEKLFF. CDR3 nucleotides: TGCAGTGCTAGTCCCCGGGGCAACATTGAAAAACTGTTTTTT.

V gene TRBV3-1 combines with J gene TRBJ2-1; D unclear. Germline CDR1 LGHDT, CDR2 YNNKEL (reference sequence). Trimming stripped 4 bases from V and 3 bases from J, with 10 bases between. The CDR3 covers 14 residues. CDR3 sequence reads: CASSPTRSYNEQFF. Written as DNA, the CDR3 is TGTGCCAGCAGCCCAACTCGGAGCTACAATGAGCAGTTCTTC.

The V and J genes are TRBV29-1 and TRBJ2-3, with D tentatively TRBD1 (5 bases). Per the germline V gene, CDR1 is SQVTM and CDR2 is ANQGSEA. This CDR3 region has 17 residues. V was trimmed by 4 bases and J by 4 bases, leaving 24 bases between them. Here the CDR3 reads CSVVHKPAGKGSDTQYF. CDR3 DNA sequence: TGCAGCGTTGTCCACAAACCCGCAGGGAAAGGCTCAGATACGCAGTATTTT.

This sequence joins TRBV3-1 and TRBJ2-2; D is undetermined. The CDR3 runs 13 residues. Per germline, CDR1 LGHDT and CDR2 YNNKEL (reference sequence). V was trimmed by 4 bases and J by 7 bases, leaving 10 bases between them. The CDR3 bases are TGTGCCAGCAGCCTCCTAGTGGGCGGGGAGCTGTTTTTT. It is translated as CASSLLVGGELFF.

This rearrangement joins TRBV2 to TRBJ2-2; D gene ambiguous. V was cut by 4 bases and J by 6 bases, with 9 bases left in between. The germline V gene encodes CDR1 SNHLY and CDR2 FYNNEI. The CDR3 runs 13 residues. CDR3 residues: CASSVEPAGELFF. The DNA for the CDR3 is TGTGCCAGCAGTGTCGAGCCGGCCGGGGAGCTGTTTTTT.

Many counts were recorded for this clonotype. The chain combines TRBV5-1 with TRBJ2-2, with D possibly TRBD1 on 5 matching bases. This CDR3 spans 12 amino acids. Germline V gives CDR1 SGHRS, CDR2 YFSETQ. V lost 5 bases, J lost 5 bases, and 7 bases lay in between. CDR3 bases: TGCGCCAGCAGACAGGAAACCGGGGAGCTGTTTTTT. This gives the protein CASRQETGELFF.

This clonotype was observed a handful of times. The chain combines TRBV7-9 with TRBJ1-5, with D hard to call. CDR1 is SEHNR and CDR2 is FQNEAQ in the germline V gene (reference sequence). The CDR3 spans 13 residues. The V gene lost 5 bases and the J gene lost 2 bases, with 7 bases spanning the gap. Written as DNA, the CDR3 is TGTGCCAGCAGCGCCGGCGGCAATCAGCCCCAGCATTTT. Protein sequence: CASSAGGNQPQHF.

V usage is TRBV29-1 and J usage is TRBJ1-1; D is undetermined. The CDR3 is 15 amino acids. Germline V gene data show CDR1 as SQVTM and CDR2 as ANQGSEA. The V and J ends lost 0 bases and 0 bases respectively, with 11 bases between them. CDR3 sequence: CSVEESGTMNTEAFF. For the CDR3, the DNA is TGCAGCGTTGAAGAGTCCGGCACCATGAACACTGAAGCTTTCTTT.